This TCR beta chain appears in the sequencing data of a study of regulatory T cells in long-lasting Graves disease. Assembly of TCR beta libraries relied on iRepertoire HTBI primers together with Arm-PCR of CDR3 regions. As originally analysed: Identified segments across samples numbered some 62 TRBV and more than 11 TRBJ. From the multiplex PCR reads, TCRdb called clonotypes with MiXCR, one entry per CDR3 protein. TCRdb's processing, not the authors', yielded these V and J calls. The table has roughly 300,000 distinct CDR3 sequences, about 19% seen once. V trimming: 5 bases; J trimming: 9 bases; junction bases outside the gene matches: 12. The CDR3 is 14 residues long. CDR1 is MRHNA and CDR2 is SNTAGT in the germline V gene. The time point: persistent/refractory GD, antithyroid drugs over 5 years with positive TRAb. Making the TCR library involved RNA that had been extracted from PBMCs. It was by American Thyroid Association guidelines that Graves' disease was diagnosed.

The table lists this clonotype with a few counts. Its antigen is not identified. General study findings and limits: No thyroid tissue was studied; the work used peripheral blood only. TRBV28, TRBJ1-2 and TRBJ2-5 were favored in persistent disease.

Sequences were derived from peripheral blood mononuclear cells (PBMCs), sampled when the disease was refractory, from a patient treated with antithyroid drugs. The sequence came from a female donor with Graves disease. The rearrangement uses TRBV6-4 and TRBJ2-7; 8 positions agree with TRBD2. The CDR3 here is CASSYRGGGDRQYF. CDR3 sequence (DNA): TGTGCCAGCAGTTACCGGGGGGGGGGAGATAGGCAGTACTTC.